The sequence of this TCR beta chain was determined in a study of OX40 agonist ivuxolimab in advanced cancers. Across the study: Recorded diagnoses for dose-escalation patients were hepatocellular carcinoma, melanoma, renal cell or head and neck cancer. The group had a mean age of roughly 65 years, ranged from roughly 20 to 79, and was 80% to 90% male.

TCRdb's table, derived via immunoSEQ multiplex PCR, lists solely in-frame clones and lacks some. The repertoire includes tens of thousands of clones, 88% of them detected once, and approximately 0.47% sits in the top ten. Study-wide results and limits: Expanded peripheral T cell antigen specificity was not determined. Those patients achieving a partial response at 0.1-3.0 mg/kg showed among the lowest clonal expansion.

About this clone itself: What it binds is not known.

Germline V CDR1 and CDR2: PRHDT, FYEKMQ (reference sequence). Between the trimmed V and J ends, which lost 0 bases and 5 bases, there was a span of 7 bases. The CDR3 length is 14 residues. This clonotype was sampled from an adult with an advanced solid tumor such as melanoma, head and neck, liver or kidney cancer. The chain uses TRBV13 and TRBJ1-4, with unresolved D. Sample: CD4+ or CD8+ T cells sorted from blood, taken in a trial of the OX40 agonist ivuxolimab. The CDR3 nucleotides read TGTGCCAGCAGCTTAGGTGCTTCGAATGAAAAACTGTTTTTT. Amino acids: CASSLGASNEKLFF.